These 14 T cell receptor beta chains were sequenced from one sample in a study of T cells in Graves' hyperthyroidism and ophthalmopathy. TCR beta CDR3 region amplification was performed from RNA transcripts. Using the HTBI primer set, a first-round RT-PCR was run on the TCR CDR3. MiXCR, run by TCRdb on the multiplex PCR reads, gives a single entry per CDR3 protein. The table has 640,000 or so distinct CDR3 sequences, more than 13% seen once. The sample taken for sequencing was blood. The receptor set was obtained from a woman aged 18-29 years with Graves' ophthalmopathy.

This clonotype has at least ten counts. CDR3 nucleotide sequence: TGTGCCAGCAGCACACAGGGAAGTGTCGGCAATCAGCCCCAGCATTTT. Its protein is CASSTQGSVGNQPQHF. The V call is TRBV3-1, the J call TRBJ1-5, with D possibly TRBD1 on 6 matching bases. The CDR3 consists of 16 residues. Germline V gene sequence: CDR1 LGHDT, CDR2 YNNKEL (reference sequence). Trimming cost V 5 bases and J 2 bases, with 16 bases left between them.

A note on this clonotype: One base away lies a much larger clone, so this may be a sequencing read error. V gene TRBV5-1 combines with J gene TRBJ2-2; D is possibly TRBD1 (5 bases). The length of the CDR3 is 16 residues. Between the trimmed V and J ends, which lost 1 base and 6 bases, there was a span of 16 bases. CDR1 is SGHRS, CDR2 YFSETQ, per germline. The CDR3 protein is CASSLQWQGNAGELFF. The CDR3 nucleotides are TGCGCCAGCAGCTTGCAGTGGCAGGGAAACGCCGGGGAGCTGTTTTTT.

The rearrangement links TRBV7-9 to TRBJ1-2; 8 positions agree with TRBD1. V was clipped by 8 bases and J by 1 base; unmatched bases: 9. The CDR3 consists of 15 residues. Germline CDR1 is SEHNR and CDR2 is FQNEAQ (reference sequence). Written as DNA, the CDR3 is TGTGCCAGCGGGACTCGACAGGGGCTTAACTATGGCTACACCTTC. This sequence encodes CASGTRQGLNYGYTF.

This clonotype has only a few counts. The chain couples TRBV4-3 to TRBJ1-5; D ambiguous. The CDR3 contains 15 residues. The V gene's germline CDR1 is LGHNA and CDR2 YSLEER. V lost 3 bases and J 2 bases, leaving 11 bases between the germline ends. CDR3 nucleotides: TGCGCCAGCAGCCAGAGGGCAGAACGCAATCAGCCCCAGCATTTT. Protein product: CASSQRAERNQPQHF.

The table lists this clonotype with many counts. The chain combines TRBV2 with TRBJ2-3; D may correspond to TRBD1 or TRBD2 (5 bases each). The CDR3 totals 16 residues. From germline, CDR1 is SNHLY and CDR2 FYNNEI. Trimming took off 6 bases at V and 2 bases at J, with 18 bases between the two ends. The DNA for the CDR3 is TGTGCCAGCAGAACGAGGGACCTCGGGTCCACAGATACGCAGTATTTT. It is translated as CASRTRDLGSTDTQYF.

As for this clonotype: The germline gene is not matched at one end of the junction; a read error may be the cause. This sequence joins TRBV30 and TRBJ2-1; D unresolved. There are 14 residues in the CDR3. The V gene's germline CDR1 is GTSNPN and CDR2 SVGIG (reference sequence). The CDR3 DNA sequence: TGTGCCCGGAGTTGGAGTCAGGTTAGGAATGAGCAGTTCTTC. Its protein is CARSWSQVRNEQFF.

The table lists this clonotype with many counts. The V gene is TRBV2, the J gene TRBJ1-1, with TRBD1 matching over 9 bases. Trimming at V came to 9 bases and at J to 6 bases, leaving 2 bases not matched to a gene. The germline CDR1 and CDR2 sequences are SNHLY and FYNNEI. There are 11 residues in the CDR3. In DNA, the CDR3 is TGTGCCAGGGGGACAGGGCCTGAAGCTTTCTTT. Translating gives CARGTGPEAFF.

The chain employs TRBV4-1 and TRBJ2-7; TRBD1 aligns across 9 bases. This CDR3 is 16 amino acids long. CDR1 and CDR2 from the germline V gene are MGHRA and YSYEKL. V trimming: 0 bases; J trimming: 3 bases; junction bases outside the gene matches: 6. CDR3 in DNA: TGCGCCAGCAGCCAAGATAGGTGGGGACAGGGCTACGAGCAGTACTTC. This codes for CASSQDRWGQGYEQYF.

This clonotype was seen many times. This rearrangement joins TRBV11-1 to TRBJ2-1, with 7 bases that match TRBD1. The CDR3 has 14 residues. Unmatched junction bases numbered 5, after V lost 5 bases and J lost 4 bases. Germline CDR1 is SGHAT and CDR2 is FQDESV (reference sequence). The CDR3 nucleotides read TGTGCCAGCAGCCAATTGGGACAGTACAATGAGCAGTTCTTC. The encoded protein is CASSQLGQYNEQFF. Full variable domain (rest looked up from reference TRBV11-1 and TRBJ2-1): EAEVAQSPRYKITEKSQAVAFWCDPISGHATLYWYRQILGQGPELLVQFQDESVVDDSQLPKDRFSAERLKGVDSTLKIQPAELGDSAMYLCASSQLGQYNEQFFGPGTRLTVL.

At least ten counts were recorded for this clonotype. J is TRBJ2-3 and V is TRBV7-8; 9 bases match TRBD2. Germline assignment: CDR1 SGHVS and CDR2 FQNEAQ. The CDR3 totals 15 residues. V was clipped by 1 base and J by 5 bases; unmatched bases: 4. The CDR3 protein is CASSLVRGRGDTQYF. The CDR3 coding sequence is TGTGCCAGCAGCTTAGTGCGCGGGAGGGGAGATACGCAGTATTTT.

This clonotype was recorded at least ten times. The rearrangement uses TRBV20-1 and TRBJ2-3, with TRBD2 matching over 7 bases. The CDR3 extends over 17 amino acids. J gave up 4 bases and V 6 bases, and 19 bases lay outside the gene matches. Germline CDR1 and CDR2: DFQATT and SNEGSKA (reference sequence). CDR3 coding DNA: TGCAGTGCCTTAAACGGGAGGTCTCTGTTCACCCCAGATACGCAGTATTTT. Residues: CSALNGRSLFTPDTQYF.

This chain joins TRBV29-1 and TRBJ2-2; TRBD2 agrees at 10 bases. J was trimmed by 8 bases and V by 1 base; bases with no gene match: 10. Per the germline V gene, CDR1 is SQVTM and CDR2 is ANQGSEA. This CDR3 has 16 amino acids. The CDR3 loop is CSVEGWSSGGTGELFF. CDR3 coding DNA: TGCAGCGTTGAAGGCTGGTCTAGCGGGGGAACTGGGGAGCTGTTTTTT.

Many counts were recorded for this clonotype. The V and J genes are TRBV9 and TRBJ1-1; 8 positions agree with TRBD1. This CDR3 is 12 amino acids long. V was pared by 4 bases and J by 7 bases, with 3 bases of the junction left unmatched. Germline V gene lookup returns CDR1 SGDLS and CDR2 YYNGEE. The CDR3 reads CASSPTGDEAFF. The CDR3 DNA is TGTGCCAGCAGCCCGACAGGGGATGAAGCTTTCTTT. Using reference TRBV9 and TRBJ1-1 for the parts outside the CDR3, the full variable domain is DSGVTQTPKHLITATGQRVTLRCSPRSGDLSVYWYQQSLDQGLQFLIQYYNGEERAKGNILERFSAQQFPDLHSELNLSSLELGDSALYFCASSPTGDEAFFGQGTRLTVV.

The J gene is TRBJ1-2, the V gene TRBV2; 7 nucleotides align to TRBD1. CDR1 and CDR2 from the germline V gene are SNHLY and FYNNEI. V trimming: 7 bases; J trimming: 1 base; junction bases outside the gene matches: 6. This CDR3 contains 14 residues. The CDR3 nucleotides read TGTGCCAGCACCATGGGACAGAGTAACTATGGCTACACCTTC. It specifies CASTMGQSNYGYTF.